This is a list of T cell receptor beta chains from one sample in a study of OX40 agonist ivuxolimab in advanced cancers. This table comes from immunoSEQ multiplex PCR, and its TCRdb copy is limited to in-frame clones, with some not included. The sample contains about 60,000 clones, roughly 87% of which appear only once. Source: CD4+ or CD8+ T cells sorted from blood, taken in a trial of the OX40 agonist ivuxolimab. These receptors came from an adult with an advanced solid tumor such as melanoma, head and neck, liver or kidney cancer. The CDR3 runs from the conserved cysteine through the conserved F or W. The D gene is left open where the match is weak.

V gene,J gene,D gene,CDR3 protein
TRBV29-1,TRBJ2-1,NA,CSIAGGWGNEQFF
TRBV5-8,TRBJ2-3,TRBD2,CASSLLAGGGTDTQYF
TRBV5-5,TRBJ1-4,TRBD1,CASSRQGEGEKLFF
TRBV30,TRBJ2-1,TRBD2,CAWSWRLAGEEEQFF
TRBV10-3,TRBJ2-6,TRBD2,CAISATSGGETGANVLTF
TRBV29-1,TRBJ2-7,NA,CSAEGGLYEQYF
TRBV2,TRBJ1-5,NA,CASSPRARSNQPQHF
TRBV6-5,TRBJ2-7,NA,CASSRGGGEQYF
TRBV6-5,TRBJ2-7,TRBD1,CASSHRQGLGYEQYF
TRBV12-5,TRBJ1-5,NA,CASGLGQGIGYQPQHF
TRBV5-4,TRBJ2-2,NA,CASSLGTNTGELFF
TRBV28,TRBJ2-4,TRBD2,CASSFGAGRAGVVYF
TRBV7-2,TRBJ2-2,TRBD1,CASSPGTVGITGELFF
TRBV7-2,TRBJ1-4,NA,CASSLWKGKGGEKLFF
TRBV6-5,TRBJ2-7,TRBD1,CASTWDSNYEQYF
TRBV6-5,TRBJ1-5,NA,CASSPEYFQPQHF
TRBV15,TRBJ2-3,NA,CATSRARGVDTQYF
TRBV11-3,TRBJ1-5,TRBD1,CASSLDGQGNQPQHF
TRBV28,TRBJ2-7,NA,CASSLTGVHEQYF
TRBV7-2,TRBJ2-1,NA,CASSFLDAFF
TRBV6-1,TRBJ2-7,NA,CASSLQVPYEQYF
TRBV6-1,TRBJ2-5,NA,CAILPWVRETQYF
TRBV6-6,TRBJ2-1,TRBD2,CASSLASSGMGNEQFF
TRBV13,TRBJ2-7,TRBD2,CASSLGLAENINYEQYF
TRBV23-1,TRBJ2-4,NA,CASSQSGPGVTAKNIQYF
TRBV28,TRBJ2-2,NA,CASSYDVELFF
TRBV18,TRBJ1-2,TRBD1,CASSPSGQADGYTF
TRBV25-1,TRBJ2-7,NA,CASSPPGVYEQYF
TRBV11-2,TRBJ2-7,NA,CASSFGRREQYF
TRBV18,TRBJ2-1,TRBD2,CASTLAGGIYNEQFF
TRBV4-2,TRBJ2-7,TRBD2,CASSHRTSGSYEQYF
TRBV28,TRBJ2-5,NA,CASSLGAGQQETQYF
TRBV19,TRBJ2-5,TRBD1,CASSPRTGGGFETQYF
TRBV7-2,TRBJ2-7,TRBD1,CASSPWGQGAGEQYF
TRBV7-8,TRBJ1-2,NA,CASSGTTGYGYTF
TRBV7-2,TRBJ2-3,NA,CASSSGTGPSVDTQYF
TRBV2,TRBJ1-1,NA,CASSAEGITEAFF
TRBV5-6,TRBJ2-4,TRBD1,CASSLVGTGGIQYF
TRBV6-1,TRBJ2-7,NA,CASSPLGDEQYF
TRBV14,TRBJ2-3,TRBD2,CASSYLAGGSGSTDTQYF
TRBV25-1,TRBJ2-7,TRBD2,CASRGLAGSNYEQYF
TRBV2,TRBJ2-4,NA,CASSEARNIQYF
TRBV7-2,TRBJ2-7,TRBD2,CASSVIGAAGAYEQYF
TRBV19,TRBJ1-1,TRBD1,CASSIDRGMNTEAFF
TRBV7-9,TRBJ1-2,TRBD1,CASSLGQGVGGYTF